The rows below give T cell receptor beta chains drawn from one sample of a study of radiotherapy plus CTLA-4 blockade in lung cancer. The method was immunoSEQ multiplex PCR; TCRdb's version includes in-frame clones alone and lacks a portion of them. The sample yields roughly 32,000 clones, 70% seen once. This material consisted of peripheral blood, taken from a patient treated with radiotherapy plus ipilimumab. All receptors come from a human donor with non-small cell lung cancer who had stable disease on radiotherapy plus ipilimumab. Both conserved end residues are part of each CDR3. The order of the fields is clone size, D gene, V gene, J gene, CDR3 DNA, CDR3 protein. A D gene is named only where the DNA matches it firmly. Not all rows give a size; the values are once, few, many and, for expanded clones, a class.

-	TRBD2	TRBV2	TRBJ2-7	TGTGCCAGCAGTGAAAACATAGCGGGAGAGGGCATCCCCTACGAGCAGTACTTC	CASSENIAGEGIPYEQYF
-	-	TRBV4-3	TRBJ1-2	TGCGCCAGCAGCCAAGGGTCTAGTGGCTACACCTTC	CASSQGSSGYTF
-	TRBD2	TRBV5-1	TRBJ2-1	TGCGCCAGCAGCTCCCGGGTAGCGGGAGGAGGTGAGCAGTTCTTC	CASSSRVAGGGEQFF
-	-	TRBV28	TRBJ2-7	TGTGCCAGCAGGCCCGACTTAGCAGGGTACGAGCAGTACTTC	CASRPDLAGYEQYF
once	-	TRBV30	TRBJ1-5	TGTGCCTGGAATCGGGGTGACAATCAGCCCCAGCATTTT	CAWNRGDNQPQHF
-	TRBD2	TRBV19	TRBJ2-1	TGTGCCAGTAACCCGGGACTAGCTCCCAATGAGCAGTTCTTC	CASNPGLAPNEQFF
-	TRBD2	TRBV11-2	TRBJ2-7	TGTGCCAGCAGCTCTTACCCTAGCGGACTTTCCTACGAGCAGTGCTTC	CASSSYPSGLSYEQCF
-	-	TRBV9	TRBJ1-2	TGTGCCAGCAGCGTATCAGGGGAAGGCTACACCTTC	CASSVSGEGYTF
-	-	TRBV27	TRBJ2-5	TGTGCCAGCAGTTTATCGGGAGCCTACTTAGGGAGCCAAGAGACCCAGTACTTC	CASSLSGAYLGSQETQYF
-	-	TRBV2	TRBJ2-7	TGTGCCAGCAGTCTTTCCGGGGTAGACACCACACACTTC	CASSLSGVDTTHF
-	TRBD2	TRBV27	TRBJ2-7	TGTGCCAGCAAACGGACTAGCGGGTACTACGAGCAGTACTTC	CASKRTSGYYEQYF
-	-	TRBV28	TRBJ1-5	TGTGCCAGCAGGGCGGACAGCAATCAGCCCCAGCATTTT	CASRADSNQPQHF
-	-	TRBV14	TRBJ1-2	TGTGCCAGCAGCCAAGCCAGGGGCGCTGGCTACACCTTC	CASSQARGAGYTF